This TCR beta chain was retrieved from a study of blood T cell repertoires in COVID-19. On the study more broadly: Two negative PCRs, clearance, or symptom resolution had been documented for recovered Cohort 3 donors. Samples representing acute and convalescent COVID-19 were sourced from the United States, Italy and Spain.

Original analysis: Cell counts per sample came from amplifying reference gene primers. Data came from immunoSEQ multiplex PCR; TCRdb stores just in-frame clones and leaves some out. V and J calls plus clone size are reproduced from that table; the DNA served to infer D and trimming. The sample holds 250,000 to 300,000 clones, 88% seen once. Participants were aged about 18 to 89 years from 20 to 30 US areas. V was shortened by 0 bases and J by 4 bases, with 22 bases between the two germline ends. CDR3 length equals 19 residues. The germline V gene encodes CDR1 LGHNT and CDR2 FRNRAP. There are a few counts of this clone.

The genes are TRBV12-5 and TRBJ2-1, with a tentative D call TRBD2 (7 bases). Sequences were obtained from PBMCs or T cells enriched from blood (not recorded which). This TCR was sampled from a woman in her sixties in a cohort exposed to, infected with or recovered from COVID-19 (not recorded which). CDR3 protein: CASGLVFSGGRYRYNEQFF. CDR3 in DNA: TGTGCTAGTGGTTTGGTGTTTTCGGGGGGCAGGTATAGATACAATGAGCAGTTCTTC.